This TCR beta chain originates from a study of blood T cell repertoires in COVID-19. Clones were read by immunoSEQ multiplex PCR, and TCRdb kept only the in-frame ones, dropping some. The table has fewer than 200,000 clones, around 80% seen once. CDR3 length equals 15 residues. The germline CDR1 and CDR2 sequences are SGHNT and YENEEA. V gave up 6 bases and J gave up 0 bases; unmatched junction bases: 3. This clone was seen ten or more times. The sequenced material came from PBMCs or T cells enriched from blood (not recorded which). The chain joins TRBV11-3 to TRBJ2-3; TRBD1 matches at 10 bases. The sequence was collected from a man aged 50-60 years who had recovered from COVID-19. For the CDR3, the DNA is TGTGCCAGCAGTTCGGGACAGGGGAGCACAGATACGCAGTATTTT. This gives the protein CASSSGQGSTDTQYF.